This TCR beta chain is drawn from a study of blood T cell repertoires in COVID-19. Whole-study context: Both acute and convalescent COVID-19 samples were obtained from the United States, Italy and Spain. T cells, B-cell-depleted T cells, or PBMCs provided the cDNA or gDNA that served as material.

Some clones are missing from TCRdb's copy, which holds only in-frame ones; the method was immunoSEQ multiplex PCR. This sample yields tens of thousands of clones, of which 90% are seen a single time; 0.95% to 1.5% belongs to the top ten. Trimming left V 4 bases short and J 4 bases short, with 16 bases between. Per the germline V gene, CDR1 is SGDLS and CDR2 is YYNGEE. The CDR3 has 15 residues. The rearrangement uses TRBV9 and TRBJ2-3; D possibly corresponds to TRBD1 (6 bases). Sequenced: peripheral blood. The TCR sequence derives from a man aged 55 to 70 with acute or convalescent COVID-19. CDR3 amino acids: CASSTTGTSADTQYF. For the CDR3, the DNA is TGTGCCAGCAGCACGACAGGAACGAGCGCAGATACGCAGTATTTT.